The rows below give T cell receptor beta chains drawn from one sample of a study of identical twins. TCRdb reanalysed the 5' RACE reads using MiXCR and keeps one entry per CDR3 protein. The sample records approximately 700,000 distinct CDR3 sequences, 15% to 20% being singletons. This sample also belongs to another study, concerning T cells expressing NK-cell markers.

The sequenced material came from PBMCs. These receptors were collected from a woman aged 18 to 35 in good health. Each CDR3 is given with its conserved first and last residue. Fields, in order: D gene, clone size, J gene, V gene, CDR3 DNA, CDR3 protein. D genes are given only for firm matches. The size entry is marked missing in some rows and otherwise reads once, few, many or a size class.

TRBD1	NA	TRBJ2-7	TRBV5-6	TGTGCCAGCAGTTTTTGGGACAGGCGCTACGAGCAGTACTTC	CASSFWDRRYEQYF
TRBD2	many	TRBJ2-2	TRBV6-5	TGTGCCAGCAGTTACGGGCGGGGGGGCCAGACCGGGGAGCTGTTTTTT	CASSYGRGGQTGELFF
TRBD2	few	TRBJ2-2	TRBV20-1	TGCAGCGCTAAGCCTAGCGGCTACACCGGGGAGCTGTTTTTT	CSAKPSGYTGELFF
TRBD1	NA	TRBJ1-1	TRBV7-2	TGTGCCAGCAGCTTAGCGAGAGGACAGGGATGGACTGAAGCTTTCTTT	CASSLARGQGWTEAFF
NA	many	TRBJ2-7	TRBV12-3/TRBV12-4	TGTGCCAGCAGTTACGCGACTTATGCCTACGAGCAGTACTTC	CASSYATYAYEQYF
TRBD2	few	TRBJ2-3	TRBV20-1	TGCAGTGCTGCCCCCCTGACTAGCCGAGGGGCAGATACGCAGTATTTT	CSAAPLTSRGADTQYF
NA	NA	TRBJ2-2	TRBV5-5	TGTGCCAGCAGCTTGGCCGCAGGGCTGAACACCGGGGAGCTGTTTTTT	CASSLAAGLNTGELFF
NA	NA	TRBJ2-1	TRBV29-1	TGCAGCGTTGAAGAGATCACAGGGAAATACAATGAGCAGTTCTTC	CSVEEITGKYNEQFF
NA	few	TRBJ2-1	TRBV7-9	TGTGCCAGCAGCTTAAATGGCGGCAATGAGCAGTTCTTC	CASSLNGGNEQFF
NA	NA	TRBJ1-1	TRBV5-1	TGCGCCAGCAGCCTCATGGGTCCGGCGGACACTGAAGCTTTCTTT	CASSLMGPADTEAFF
NA	NA	TRBJ1-2	TRBV6-6	TGTGCCAGCAATGGAAACTATGGCTACACCTTC	CASNGNYGYTF
TRBD2	few	TRBJ2-7	TRBV4-3	TGCGCCAGCAGCCAAGATTTGGGAGGGGCCCCTAGCTCCTACGAGCAGTACTTC	CASSQDLGGAPSSYEQYF
TRBD1	many	TRBJ2-3	TRBV6-5	TGTGCCAGCAGTCACAAACAGGGGGCACGGGATACGCAGTATTTT	CASSHKQGARDTQYF
NA	NA	TRBJ1-3	TRBV20-1	TGCAGTGCTACCGACCGCGGCTCTGGAAACACCATATATTTT	CSATDRGSGNTIYF
NA	few	TRBJ1-6	TRBV29-1	TGCAGCGTGGGGACGGGAAACAGTTCACCCCTCCACTTT	CSVGTGNSSPLHF
NA	NA	TRBJ2-7	TRBV20-1	TGCAGTGCTGCGGACCTACAAGGACTGAGCTACGAGCAGTACTTC	CSAADLQGLSYEQYF
TRBD2	few	TRBJ2-1	TRBV4-3	TGCGCCAGCAGCCAAAGGGAAGGAGGACTAGCGGGAGTTATTAATGAGCAGTTCTTC	CASSQREGGLAGVINEQFF
NA	few	TRBJ1-1	TRBV20-1	TGCAGGATGCAAGAAAAGACTCGAGAGGACGAAGCTTTCTTT	CRMQEKTREDEAFF
TRBD2	NA	TRBJ2-1	TRBV5-1	TGCGCCAGCAGCCCGACCCCAGCGGGAGGATCGAGTGAGCAGTTCTTC	CASSPTPAGGSSEQFF
NA	medium-sized	TRBJ2-1	TRBV7-2	TGTGCCAGCAGCTTGGCCGGGAGAGAAGCGGGTGAGCAGTTCTTC	CASSLAGREAGEQFF
NA	NA	TRBJ1-1	TRBV7-8	TGTGCCAGCAGCTTGAATTTAATGGGGTCCCGGAACACTGAAGCTTTCTTT	CASSLNLMGSRNTEAFF
NA	few	TRBJ1-3	TRBV7-9	TGTGCCAGCAGCCCACCCAGTCCAGGGAGCTCTGGAAACACCATATATTTT	CASSPPSPGSSGNTIYF
TRBD1	few	TRBJ1-5	TRBV9	TGTGCCAGCAGCCCGGACAGGGGAGGTCGTGAGCCCCAGCATTTT	CASSPDRGGREPQHF
NA	many	TRBJ1-1	TRBV7-2	TGTGCCAGCAGCCACTACCTCGAGAGTGAAGCTTTCTTT	CASSHYLESEAFF
NA	few	TRBJ1-2	TRBV12-3/TRBV12-4	TGTGCCAGCAGCCCGACGGAGTATGGCTACACCTTC	CASSPTEYGYTF
NA	NA	TRBJ2-3	TRBV15	TGTGCCACCAGCCTAAATTCAGCGAACACAGATACGCAGTATTTT	CATSLNSANTDTQYF
NA	few	TRBJ1-1	TRBV6-8	TGTGCCAGCCATTACAGTGATGTCCCTAGGACTGAAGCTTTCTTT	CASHYSDVPRTEAFF
NA	NA	TRBJ2-3	TRBV10-2	TGCGCCAGCAGTGTAGGTGCAACGAAGACAGATACGCAGTATTTT	CASSVGATKTDTQYF
TRBD1	few	TRBJ2-1	TRBV7-8	TGTGCCAGCAACCCTCGGGCGAGGGGGCCCTCCCTCCACTACAATGAGCAGTTCTTC	CASNPRARGPSLHYNEQFF
NA	NA	TRBJ1-2	TRBV7-2	TGTGCCAGCAGCTTAGGTGATAGTCTGATCTATGGCTACACCTTC	CASSLGDSLIYGYTF
TRBD1	NA	TRBJ2-1	TRBV18	TGTGCCAGCTCGCGGGGACAGGGAGTATACAATGAGCAGTTCTTC	CASSRGQGVYNEQFF
NA	NA	TRBJ2-7	TRBV7-2	TGTGCCAGCAGCTTAGAGCTTGACGAGCAGTACTTC	CASSLELDEQYF
NA	NA	TRBJ2-7	TRBV18	TGTGCCAGCTCACCACCCCAGGGGTCCTACGAGCAGTACTTC	CASSPPQGSYEQYF
TRBD2	NA	TRBJ2-3	TRBV12-3/TRBV12-4	TGTGCCAGCAGTTTAGGGGGGGGACGACAATATACGCAGTATTTT	CASSLGGGRQYTQYF
NA	NA	TRBJ2-2	TRBV18	TGTGCCAGCTTCTCTGGACGGAGAACCGGGGAGCTGTTTTTT	CASFSGRRTGELFF
NA	NA	TRBJ1-2	TRBV21-1	TGTGCCAGCAGCAAAGCGCTTCCCGACGCGACTGGTGGCTACACCTTC	CASSKALPDATGGYTF
TRBD2	many	TRBJ2-3	TRBV5-1	TGCGCCAGCAGCTTGGGGACTAGTAGTGCAGATACGCAGTATTTT	CASSLGTSSADTQYF
NA	NA	TRBJ2-1	TRBV4-3	TGCGCCAGCAGCCAAGGTCGGGAGACCTACCGCAATGAGCAGTTCTTC	CASSQGRETYRNEQFF
NA	few	TRBJ2-7	TRBV20-1	TGCAGTGCTACCCCCCGGGGGTTAGTCTACGAGCAGTACTTC	CSATPRGLVYEQYF
NA	many	TRBJ2-5	TRBV12-3/TRBV12-4	TGTGCCAGCAGCCACGCCTCGGGGACCCAGTACTTC	CASSHASGTQYF
NA	few	TRBJ1-6	TRBV5-6	TGTGCCAGCAGCCACGAATTGCCGGGCACCCTCCACTTT	CASSHELPGTLHF
TRBD2	NA	TRBJ2-5	TRBV12-3/TRBV12-4	TGTGCCAGCAGACCGATAGCGGGGGGAGAGACCCAGTACTTC	CASRPIAGGETQYF
NA	NA	TRBJ2-3	TRBV4-3	TGCGCCAGCAGCCAGTCCGCAGGGGTTTCAGATACGCAGTATTTT	CASSQSAGVSDTQYF
NA	NA	TRBJ2-3	TRBV4-3	TGCGCCAGCAGCCAGGGGTTAAGCGGTACCACAGATACGCAGTATTTT	CASSQGLSGTTDTQYF
TRBD2	NA	TRBJ2-5	TRBV20-1	TGCAGTGCTAGTGGACTAGCGGGAGGGCTAGCGGAGACCCAGTACTTC	CSASGLAGGLAETQYF
NA	NA	TRBJ2-1	TRBV7-2	TGTGCCAGCAGCTTAGGACTTGTGAGCTCCTACAATGAGCAGTTCTTC	CASSLGLVSSYNEQFF